The clone carrying this T cell receptor (beta chain) was seen more than once but under ten times. This entry is derived from a study of patients and donors after allogeneic stem cell transplantation. One entry per CDR3 protein, called by TCRdb with MiXCR from the RT-PCR reads. This sample has fewer than 500,000 distinct CDR3 sequences; under 20% occur once, and the top ten carry just over 7%. CDR1 is SGHTA and CDR2 is FQGNSA in the germline V gene. The CDR3 is made up of 15 amino acids. The V end lost 5 bases, the J end lost 3 bases, and 13 bases lay between the germline ends. The TCR originated in a human donor who was either an allogeneic HSCT recipient or a stem cell or donor lymphocyte infusion donor (not recorded which). It is not recorded whose cells these are; they may come from a transplant donor. The chain links TRBV7-2 to TRBJ2-2, with D tentatively TRBD1 (6 bases). Specimen: blood, either unsorted or a sorted T cell fraction (not recorded which). CDR3 coding DNA: TGTGCCAGCAGCCCTGACAGGAAACACACCGGGGAGCTGTTTTTT. The encoded protein is CASSPDRKHTGELFF.